This T cell receptor beta chain was identified in a study of blood T cell repertoires in COVID-19. Sequencing used immunoSEQ multiplex PCR; TCRdb keeps in-frame clones, though not all of them. The repertoire includes roughly 160,000 clones, roughly 85% of them detected once, and about 20% sits in the top ten. CDR1 is LNHDA, CDR2 SQIVND, per germline (reference sequence). This CDR3 is 14 amino acids long. Trimming pared 3 bases from V and 0 bases from J, leaving 6 bases between. Participants spanned ages about 18 to 90 years and resided in roughly 22 US areas. The chain links TRBV19 to TRBJ1-3; D is unresolved. What was sequenced was PBMCs or T cells enriched from blood (not recorded which). This TCR derives from a woman in her 70s in a cohort exposed to, infected with or recovered from COVID-19 (not recorded which). In DNA, the CDR3 is TGTGCCAGTAGTATGGGGAGCTCTGGAAACACCATATATTTT. This codes for CASSMGSSGNTIYF.